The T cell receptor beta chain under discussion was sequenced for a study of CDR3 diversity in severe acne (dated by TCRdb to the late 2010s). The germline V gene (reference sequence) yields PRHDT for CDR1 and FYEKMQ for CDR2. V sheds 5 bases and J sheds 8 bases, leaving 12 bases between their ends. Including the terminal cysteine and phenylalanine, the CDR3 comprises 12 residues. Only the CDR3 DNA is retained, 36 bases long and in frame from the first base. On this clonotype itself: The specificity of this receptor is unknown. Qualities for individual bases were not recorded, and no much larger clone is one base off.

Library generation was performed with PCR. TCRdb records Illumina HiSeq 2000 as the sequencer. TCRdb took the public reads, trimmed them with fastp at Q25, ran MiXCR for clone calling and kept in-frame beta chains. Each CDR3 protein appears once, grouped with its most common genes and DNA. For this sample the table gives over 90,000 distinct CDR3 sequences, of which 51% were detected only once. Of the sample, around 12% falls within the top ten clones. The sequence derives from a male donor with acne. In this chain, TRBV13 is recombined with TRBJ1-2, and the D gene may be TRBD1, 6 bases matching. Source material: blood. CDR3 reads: CASSVQGRGYTF. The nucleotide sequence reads TGTGCCAGCAGCGTACAGGGTAGGGGCTACACCTTC.